The 32 T cell receptor delta chains below come from one sample, sequenced in a study of gamma-delta chains in newborns, infants, children. TCRdb redid clone calling on the reads using CATT. The profile covers about 6,900 delta-chain clones, with roughly 10% appearing a single time and approximately 7.1% taken by the ten largest. The specimen was blood. These receptors were obtained from a child who was a newborn, infant or young child, either healthy, febrile or measles-vaccinated (not recorded which).

This clone was detected only a few times. One end of the junction varies from germline; a read error may be responsible. The chain joins TRDV2 to TRDJ3, with 9 bases aligning to TRDD3. Germline assignment: CDR1 GEAIGNYY and CDR2 EKD. CDR3 size: 20 residues. As DNA, the CDR3 is TGTGCCTGTGACTCAGTACTGGGGGAACCTAGCTCCCGGGACACCCGACAGATGTTTTTC. It codes for CACDSVLGEPSSRDTRQMFF.

The gene calls are TRDV2 and TRDJ1; 7 bases align to TRDD3. Germline values: CDR1 GEAIGNYY, CDR2 EKD. The ends lost 0 bases at V and 2 bases at J; junction bases unmatched: 5. The CDR3 has 15 amino acids. The CDR3 DNA sequence: TGTGCCTGTGACACCGTGAGGATACGGACCGATAAACTCATCTTT. It specifies CACDTVRIRTDKLIF.

Comment on this clone: At residue 12, the DNA translation does not agree with TCRdb's protein; the protein displayed here is the one encoded by the DNA. The chain has TRDV2 and TRDJ2; 7 positions agree with TRDD3. V shed 3 bases and J 9 bases; nucleotides not matched to a gene: 15. The CDR3 runs to 16 residues. The germline V gene encodes CDR1 GEAIGNYY and CDR2 EKD. The DNA of the CDR3 is TGTGCCTGTGACCCTTTGACTGGGGCACATACAACACAACTCTTCTTT. Translated: CACDPLTGAHTTQLFF.

V and J are TRDV2 and TRDJ3; 7 bases are a match to TRDD3. Germline V gene data show CDR1 as GEAIGNYY and CDR2 as EKD. Losses at the gene ends were 0 bases for V and 0 bases for J; bases not matched to a gene: 10. CDR3 length: 20 amino acids. CDR3: CACDTAALGPSSWDTRQMFF. The CDR3 DNA sequence: TGTGCCTGTGACACCGCGGCACTGGGGCCAAGCTCCTGGGACACCCGACAGATGTTTTTC.

This clone was counted only a few times. A much larger clone lies a single base off, so this may be a read error. The same CDR3 also results from other DNA sequences found in this sample. The chain has TRDV2 and TRDJ3, with 7 bases identical to TRDD3. V lost 1 base, J lost 0 bases, and 5 bases stayed unmatched. The V gene's germline CDR1 is GEAIGNYY and CDR2 EKD. The CDR3 length is 18 residues. CDR3 in amino acids: CACDTGGPSSWDTRQMFF. In nucleotides, the CDR3 is TGTGCCTGTGACACTGGGGGACCTAGCTCCTGGGACACCCGACAGATGTTTTTC.

This clone showed up just a few times. TCRdb pairs this DNA with a much larger clone's protein that differs at residue 7, likely a read error; the protein shown was translated from the DNA. J is TRDJ1 and V is TRDV2; 9 bases line up with TRDD3. Germline V gives CDR1 GEAIGNYY, CDR2 EKD. The CDR3 extends over 15 amino acids. The V gene end was trimmed by 3 bases and the J gene end by 4 bases; junction bases not matched to a gene: 8. The CDR3 nucleotides read TGTGCCTGTGACGCCCTTAATGGGGGATACGATAAACTCATCTTT. This codes for CACDALNGGYDKLIF.

In its sample, this clone was seen a few times. A much larger clone differs from this one at a single base, so this may be a read error. The rearrangement links TRDV2 to TRDJ2; TRDD3 matches at 7 bases. Per the germline V gene, CDR1 is GEAIGNYY and CDR2 is EKD. J was trimmed by 1 base and V by 1 base; bases with no gene match: 20. The CDR3 totals 21 residues. The CDR3 loop is CACDTADLNYWGHNLTAQLFF. CDR3 nucleotides: TGTGCCTGTGACACGGCGGACTTAAATTACTGGGGCCATAATTTGACAGCACAACTCTTCTTT.

This clone was observed a handful of times. A junction end diverges from the germline sequence, so it may reflect a read error. V usage is TRDV2 and J usage is TRDJ3; the D gene is possibly TRDD3 (5 bases). The V gene's germline CDR1 is GEAIGNYY and CDR2 EKD. CDR3 length: 18 amino acids. CDR3 DNA sequence: TGTGCCTGTGACACCGGCTCATATACTGCCTGGGACGCCCGACAGATGTTTTTC. Translated: CACDTGSYTAWDARQMFF.

This clone turned up a few times. A much larger clone differs from this one at a single base, so this may be a read error. Other DNA sequences in the sample encode the same CDR3. In nucleotides, the CDR3 is TGTGCCTGTGACACCGTCCACCTGGGGGATCTAACAGCACAACTCTTCTTT. Encoded protein: CACDTVHLGDLTAQLFF. The chain couples TRDV2 to TRDJ2, with 9 bases aligning to TRDD3. The V gene's germline CDR1 is GEAIGNYY and CDR2 EKD. This CDR3 has 17 residues. The V segment lost 0 bases and the J segment 5 bases; nucleotides outside the gene matches: 9.

Details on this clone: One end of the junction is discordant with germline, which a read error may explain. The identical CDR3 is also encoded by other nucleotide sequences in the sample. The chain employs TRDV2 and TRDJ3; 12 positions match TRDD3. Germline V lookup: CDR1 GEAIGNYY, CDR2 EKD. This CDR3 is built from 18 residues. The CDR3 spells CACDKILGDTWDTRQMFF. For the CDR3, the DNA is TGTGCCTGTGACAAAATACTGGGGGATACCTGGGACACTCGACAGATGTTTTTC.

This clone was counted only a few times. The chain recombines TRDV2 with TRDJ3; 7 bases map to TRDD3. V was clipped by 2 bases and J by 1 base; unmatched bases: 7. Looked up from germline, CDR1 is GEAIGNYY and CDR2 is EKD. The CDR3 covers 18 residues. Here the CDR3 DNA reads TGTGCCTGTGACAGTACTGGGGCCTTATCCTGGGACACCCGACAGATGTTTTTC. It translates to CACDSTGALSWDTRQMFF.

This clone has a handful of counts. The same CDR3 arises from other DNA sequences in this sample as well. This rearrangement joins TRDV2 to TRDJ1; 11 bases line up with TRDD3. The CDR3 contains 16 residues. Trimming cost V 7 bases and J 0 bases; bases outside gene matches: 9. The germline CDR1 and CDR2 sequences are GEAIGNYY and EKD. The CDR3 nucleotides read TGTGCCTGCGCCGAACTGGGGGATAGGTACACCGATAAACTCATCTTT. Translating it yields CACAELGDRYTDKLIF.

Without a V gene call, the J gene is given as TRDJ3; TRDD3 was called by the table and not checked on the DNA. There are 22 residues in the CDR3. The CDR3 here is CACDTLLGDTSLDSWYTRQMFF. CDR3 in DNA: TGTGCCTGTGACACTTTACTGGGGGATACATCTCTGGACTCCTGGTACACCCGACAGATGTTTTTC.

As to this clone: Possible read error: a much larger clone is one base away. This sequence joins TRDV2 and TRDJ1; 13 positions match TRDD3. This CDR3 contains 18 residues. Germline CDR1 and CDR2: GEAIGNYY and EKD. The CDR3 reads CACDEVLLGDTVTDKPIF. CDR3 bases: TGTGCCTGTGACGAGGTTCTACTGGGGGATACGGTCACCGATAAACCCATCTTT.

This clone was observed a handful of times. This sequence joins TRDV2 and TRDJ1; D unclear. The CDR3 loop spans 15 amino acids. In germline, CDR1 is GEAIGNYY, CDR2 EKD. The V end lost 0 bases, the J end lost 1 base, and 11 bases lay between the germline ends. Written as DNA, the CDR3 is TGTGCCTGTGACACCGTCGGGCACCCCACCGATAAACTCATCTTT. Translated, it gives CACDTVGHPTDKLIF.

This clone was counted between two and nine times. The rearrangement uses TRDV2 and TRDJ2, with a possible D match to TRDD3 (6 bases). Per the germline V gene, CDR1 is GEAIGNYY and CDR2 is EKD. CDR3 size: 19 residues. Trimming removed 0 bases at V and 0 bases at J, with 19 bases between. CDR3 coding DNA: TGTGCCTGTGACACCGTAAGCGTGGGGGGTTTCGCTTTGACAGCACAACTCTTCTTT. Protein product: CACDTVSVGGFALTAQLFF.

In this sample, this clone turned up a few times. Compared with germline, one end of the junction differs, possibly owing to a read error. The V call is TRDV2, the J call TRDJ3, with 10 nucleotides matching TRDD3. The germline V gene encodes CDR1 GEAIGNYY and CDR2 EKD. The CDR3 contains 20 residues. The CDR3 region has the DNA TGTGCCTGTGACCCAATACAGGGGGATACGCGCGGATGGGACACCCGACAGACGTTTTTC. Residues: CACDPIQGDTRGWDTRQTFF.

The rearrangement joins TRDV2 to TRDJ1, with 8 nucleotides matching TRDD3. V lost 2 bases, J lost 4 bases, and 8 bases stayed unmatched. CDR3 length: 15 amino acids. From germline, CDR1 is GEAIGNYY and CDR2 EKD. CDR3 amino acids: CACDKLGGTNDKLIF. CDR3 sequence (DNA): TGTGCCTGTGACAAACTGGGGGGTACGAACGATAAACTCATCTTT.

Judged by abundance, this clone is medium-sized. The DNA of the CDR3 is TGTGCCTGTGACACTTTATTGAGCCGGGGACACACCGATAAACTCATCTTT. Residues: CACDTLLSRGHTDKLIF. This rearrangement joins TRDV2 to TRDJ1, with D perhaps matching TRDD3 (5 bases). From germline, CDR1 is GEAIGNYY and CDR2 EKD. Trimming left V 1 base short and J 0 bases short, with 17 bases between. This CDR3 is built from 17 residues.

V and J are TRDV2 and TRDJ1; D possibly corresponds to TRDD3 (5 bases). Germline V lookup: CDR1 GEAIGNYY, CDR2 EKD. The CDR3 consists of 16 residues. Trimming shortened V by 5 bases and J by 3 bases, and 21 bases separated the two germline ends. CDR3 sequence: CACVGVGLTEADKLIF. The CDR3 bases are TGTGCCTGTGTTGGGGTGGGCCTTACCGAGGCCGATAAACTCATCTTT.

Relative to its sample, this clone is medium-sized (0.01 to 0.1%). The same CDR3 is also encoded by other DNA sequences in this sample. The chain employs TRDV2 and TRDJ3; 8 positions agree with TRDD3. V gave up 0 bases and J gave up 0 bases; unmatched junction bases: 6. Germline V gives CDR1 GEAIGNYY, CDR2 EKD. CDR3 length: 19 amino acids. This chain's CDR3 is CACDTITGGRSWDTRQMFF. The CDR3 DNA sequence: TGTGCCTGTGACACCATTACTGGGGGCCGCTCCTGGGACACCCGACAGATGTTTTTC.

In DNA form, the CDR3 reads TGTGCCTGTGACACCCGCTTACTGGGGGACCCCCGCGTGCGTGCCTTCTTT. Translating gives CACDTRLLGDPRVRAFF. The rearrangement joins TRDV2 to TRDJ2, with 9 bases that match TRDD3. J gave up 16 bases and V 0 bases, and 20 bases lay outside the gene matches. Germline CDR1 is GEAIGNYY and CDR2 is EKD. CDR3 length: 17 residues.

Of note for this clone: No DNA is shown, since the ends of the CDR3 on it are uncertain; the CDR3 is the one TCRdb lists. The genes are TRDV2 and TRDJ1. Ends included, the CDR3 has 18 residues. Germline values: CDR1 GEAIGNYY, CDR2 EKD. The CDR3 protein is CACACDTVVSRMTDKLIF.

In its sample, this clone was seen a few times. The gene calls are TRDV2 and TRDJ1; TRDD3 agrees at 9 bases. From germline, CDR1 is GEAIGNYY and CDR2 EKD. J was trimmed by 7 bases and V by 3 bases; bases with no gene match: 8. The CDR3 is 14 residues long. Here the CDR3 DNA reads TGTGCCTGTGACCCGCTACTGGGGGACCTTAAACTCATCTTT. It is translated as CACDPLLGDLKLIF.

The table lists this clone with a few counts. The rearrangement uses TRDV2 and TRDJ3, with D unresolved. CDR3 length equals 19 residues. The V and J ends lost 3 bases and 0 bases respectively, with 17 bases between them. Germline loops: CDR1 GEAIGNYY, CDR2 EKD. The chain's CDR3 is CACDFVQDVSSWDTRQMFF. In DNA form, the CDR3 reads TGTGCCTGTGACTTCGTACAGGATGTAAGCTCCTGGGACACCCGACAGATGTTTTTC.

About this clone: With a much larger clone just one base away, this may be a read error. The chain combines TRDV2 with TRDJ1; 11 bases line up with TRDD3. Matching the DNA to germline supplied the J gene, which TCRdb does not give. Germline loops: CDR1 GEAIGNYY, CDR2 EKD. This CDR3 region has 17 residues. V lost 3 bases to trimming and J lost 3 bases; unmatched junction nucleotides: 11. The CDR3 loop reads CACDDRLGDNRSDKLIF. The CDR3 region has the DNA TGTGCCTGTGACGATAGACTGGGGGATAACAGGTCCGATAAACTCATCTTT.

This clone was seen a few times. One junction end disagrees with the germline gene, perhaps due to a read error. Other DNA sequences from this sample encode an identical CDR3 as well. The chain recombines TRDV2 with TRDJ1; D perhaps matches TRDD3 (5 bases). There are 20 residues in the CDR3. The germline V gene encodes CDR1 GEAIGNYY and CDR2 EKD. CDR3 DNA: TGTGCCTGTGACCAGCTGGCTACGAAGGGGGTTATATCGTACACCGATAAGCTCATCTTT. It translates to CACDQLATKGVISYTDKLIF.

This clone was seen a handful of times. One base away lies a much larger clone, so this may be a sequencing read error. In the same sample, other DNA sequences code for this CDR3. The rearrangement joins TRDV2 to TRDJ2; 12 bases line up with TRDD3. The CDR3 runs to 16 residues. Germline loops: CDR1 GEAIGNYY, CDR2 EKD. The CDR3 here is CACDKLGDTLTAQLFF. The CDR3 DNA sequence: TGTGCCTGTGACAAACTGGGGGATACTTTGACAGCACAGCTCTTCTTT.

The chain recombines TRDV2 with TRDJ1, with a possible D match to TRDD3 (5 bases). Trimming left V 3 bases short and J 4 bases short, with 20 bases between. CDR1 and CDR2 (germline): GEAIGNYY, EKD. The CDR3 is 16 residues long. As DNA, the CDR3 is TGTGCCTGTGACCGTGTACCGGGGGTTACTGTCGATAAACTCATCTTT. Protein product: CACDRVPGVTVDKLIF.

This clone has a handful of counts. Relative to the germline gene, one junction end is altered; a read error may explain this. CDR3 in amino acids: CACTSVDTSSWDARQMFF. As DNA, the CDR3 is TGTGCCTGTACTTCGGTGGATACGAGCTCCTGGGACGCCCGACAGATGTTTTTC. The chain carries TRDV2 and TRDJ3; 7 positions agree with TRDD3. The CDR3 spans 18 residues. Germline values: CDR1 GEAIGNYY, CDR2 EKD.

About this clone itself: A read error is possible here, since a much larger clone lies one base away. The V gene is TRDV2, the J gene TRDJ1; 8 bases map to TRDD3. The J gene, absent from TCRdb, was called here by matching the DNA to germline. Germline CDR1 reads GEAIGNYY; CDR2 reads EKD. The CDR3 runs 20 residues. The junction had 18 bases not matched to a gene; V was cut back by 0 bases and J by 1 base. For the CDR3, the DNA is TGTGCCTGTGACACCCCGGGTTGGGGGATCGCCGTGCCCTCCACCGATAAACTCATCTTT. Its translation is CACDTPGWGIAVPSTDKLIF.

This clone was seen more than once but under ten times. V is TRDV2 and J is TRDJ3; D possibly corresponds to TRDD2 (5 bases). Germline V gene data show CDR1 as GEAIGNYY and CDR2 as EKD. Deletions cut 0 bases from V and 0 bases from J, with 14 bases between. The CDR3 runs 19 residues. The CDR3 DNA is TGTGCCTGTGACACCGTACGGAACCTACGCTCCTGGGACACCCGACAGATGTTTTTC. Translation: CACDTVRNLRSWDTRQMFF.